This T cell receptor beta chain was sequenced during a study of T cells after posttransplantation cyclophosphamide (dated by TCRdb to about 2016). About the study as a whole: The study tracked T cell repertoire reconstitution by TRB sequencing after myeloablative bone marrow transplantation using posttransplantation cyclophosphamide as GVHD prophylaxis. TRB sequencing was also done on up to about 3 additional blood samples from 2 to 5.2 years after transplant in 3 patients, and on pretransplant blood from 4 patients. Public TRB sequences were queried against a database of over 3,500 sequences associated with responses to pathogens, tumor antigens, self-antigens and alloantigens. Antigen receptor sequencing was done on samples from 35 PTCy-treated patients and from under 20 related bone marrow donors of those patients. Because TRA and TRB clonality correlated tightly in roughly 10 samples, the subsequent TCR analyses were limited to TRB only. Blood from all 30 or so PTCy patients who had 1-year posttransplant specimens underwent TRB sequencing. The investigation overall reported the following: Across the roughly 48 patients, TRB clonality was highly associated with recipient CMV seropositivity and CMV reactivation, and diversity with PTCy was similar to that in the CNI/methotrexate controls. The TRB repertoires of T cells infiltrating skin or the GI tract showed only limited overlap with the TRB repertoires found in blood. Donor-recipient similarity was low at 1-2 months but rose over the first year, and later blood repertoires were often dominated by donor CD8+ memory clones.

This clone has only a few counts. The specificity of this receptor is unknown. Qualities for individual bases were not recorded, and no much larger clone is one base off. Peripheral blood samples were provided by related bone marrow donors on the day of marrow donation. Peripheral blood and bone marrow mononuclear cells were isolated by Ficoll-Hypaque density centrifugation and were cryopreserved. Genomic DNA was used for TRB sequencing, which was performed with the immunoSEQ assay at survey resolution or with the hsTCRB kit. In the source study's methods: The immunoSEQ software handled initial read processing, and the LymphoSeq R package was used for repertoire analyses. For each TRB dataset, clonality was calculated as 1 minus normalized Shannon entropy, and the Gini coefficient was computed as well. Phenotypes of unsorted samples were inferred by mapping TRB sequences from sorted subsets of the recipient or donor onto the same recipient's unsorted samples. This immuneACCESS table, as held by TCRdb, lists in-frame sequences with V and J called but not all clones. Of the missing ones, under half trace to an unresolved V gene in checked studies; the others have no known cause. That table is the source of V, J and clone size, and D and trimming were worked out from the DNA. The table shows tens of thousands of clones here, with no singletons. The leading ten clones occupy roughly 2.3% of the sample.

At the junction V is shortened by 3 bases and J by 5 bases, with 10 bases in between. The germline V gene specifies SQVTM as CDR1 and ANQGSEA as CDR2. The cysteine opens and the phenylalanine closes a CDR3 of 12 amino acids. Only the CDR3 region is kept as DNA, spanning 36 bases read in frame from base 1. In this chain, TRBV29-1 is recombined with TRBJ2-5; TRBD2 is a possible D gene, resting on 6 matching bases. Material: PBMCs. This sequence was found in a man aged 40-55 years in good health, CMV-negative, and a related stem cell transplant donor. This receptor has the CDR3 CSVDRLVETQYF. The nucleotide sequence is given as TGCAGCGTTGATAGACTAGTGGAGACCCAGTACTTC.